A selection of T cell receptor beta chains follows, all from one sample in a study of T cell repertoires in cytomegalovirus infection. TCRdb passed the reads through MiXCR, listing each CDR3 protein once. This sample has hundreds of thousands of distinct CDR3 sequences, with about a sixth found just once. Sequencing used PBMCs. The receptors originated from a human donor in good health (CMV status not recorded). Some clones in this sample may be carry-over from other donors' samples. Each CDR3 is given with its conserved first and last residue. Fields, in order: D gene, clone size, V gene, J gene, CDR3 protein, CDR3 DNA. D genes are given only for firm matches. Only part of the rows carry a size: once, few, many, or a class if the clone is expanded.

D: NA
size: NA
V: TRBV19
J: TRBJ1-1
CDR3: CASIRKNTEAFF
DNA: TGTGCCAGTATCCGAAAGAACACTGAAGCTTTCTTT

D: NA
size: NA
V: TRBV11-2
J: TRBJ1-6
CDR3: CASSPVRNSPLHF
DNA: TGTGCCAGCAGCCCGGTACGGAATTCACCCCTCCACTTT

D: TRBD1
size: NA
V: TRBV5-1
J: TRBJ1-6
CDR3: CASMWGQENSPLHF
DNA: TGCGCCAGCATGTGGGGACAGGAAAATTCACCCCTCCACTTT

D: NA
size: many
V: TRBV12-5
J: TRBJ1-3
CDR3: CARRGGPTIYF
DNA: TGTGCTAGACGCGGGGGGCCCACCATATATTTT

D: NA
size: many
V: TRBV6-5
J: TRBJ1-1
CDR3: CASSYGQGLPEAFF
DNA: TGTGCCAGCAGTTACGGGCAGGGCCTGCCTGAAGCTTTCTTT

D: NA
size: NA
V: TRBV20-1
J: TRBJ1-5
CDR3: CSAMLDSGYNQPQHF
DNA: TGCAGTGCTATGTTGGACAGTGGGTACAATCAGCCCCAGCATTTT

D: TRBD2
size: NA
V: TRBV6-6
J: TRBJ2-3
CDR3: CASSPAGGKTDTQYF
DNA: TGTGCCAGCAGTCCAGCGGGGGGGAAAACAGATACGCAGTATTTT

D: NA
size: few
V: TRBV15
J: TRBJ2-5
CDR3: CATTQYAGIWAETQYF
DNA: TGTGCCACCACACAATACGCCGGGATCTGGGCCGAGACCCAGTACTTC

D: TRBD1
size: NA
V: TRBV2
J: TRBJ2-1
CDR3: CASEQGEYNEQFF
DNA: TGTGCCAGCGAACAGGGGGAATACAATGAGCAGTTCTTC

D: NA
size: few
V: TRBV5-1
J: TRBJ2-3
CDR3: CASSLLGRSTDTQYF
DNA: TGCGCCAGCAGCTTGTTGGGGAGAAGCACAGATACGCAGTATTTT

D: NA
size: few
V: TRBV28
J: TRBJ1-5
CDR3: CASSGAYEPQHF
DNA: TGTGCCAGCAGCGGAGCGTATGAGCCCCAGCATTTT